The rows below give T cell receptor beta chains drawn from one sample of a study of Ad26.COV2.S vaccination and SARS-CoV-2 variants. TCRdb's copy holds only in-frame clones and misses some; the assay was immunoSEQ multiplex PCR. This sample yields around 300,000 clones, of which less than 90% are seen a single time; around a tenth belongs to the top ten. Here the sequenced sample was peripheral blood, taken in a trial of Ad26.COV2.S vaccine versus placebo. These receptors came from a person between 18 and 65 years old who received the Ad26.COV2.S COVID-19 vaccine or a placebo. Both conserved end residues are part of each CDR3.

V,J,CDR3
TRBV19,TRBJ1-2,CASSRSEGANGYTF
TRBV5-8,TRBJ1-4,CASSFGSNGEKLFF
TRBV29-1,TRBJ1-3,CGCKLQDTIYF
TRBV3-1/TRBV3-2,TRBJ2-7,CASSHLGGRDEQYF
TRBV28,TRBJ2-7,CASSLGTYEQYF
TRBV7-2,TRBJ2-1,CASATGTGSYNEQFF
TRBV28,TRBJ1-2,CASSSLGTRGADGYTF
TRBV18,TRBJ1-1,CASSPGVLEAFF
TRBV10-3,TRBJ2-1,CAISERTSGSLYEQFF
TRBV5-1,TRBJ1-1,CASSLEASNTEAFF
TRBV6-5,TRBJ1-2,CASRPGRRYGYTF
TRBV3-1/TRBV3-2,TRBJ2-7,CASSQRPVGYEQYF
TRBV7-9,TRBJ2-5,CASSLASGTGVSQYF
TRBV19,TRBJ1-3,CASSIGGGSGNTIYF
TRBV7-8,TRBJ2-1,CASSQTRGEQFF
TRBV30,TRBJ2-7,CAWSVGGYEQYF
TRBV27,TRBJ2-1,CATSLGQGWGNEQFF
TRBV5-1,TRBJ2-5,CASRAIQETQYF
TRBV4-1,TRBJ1-1,CASSHPLKTGGTEAFF
TRBV7-2,TRBJ2-5,CASSSYGTVQETQYF
TRBV19,TRBJ2-5,CASSQQGMQTQYF
TRBV28,TRBJ1-4,CASSSAGGLNEKLFF
TRBV9,TRBJ2-1,CASSAGLAGGREQFF
TRBV12-3/TRBV12-4,TRBJ2-7,CASSFDSLRGQYF
TRBV11-2,TRBJ1-2,CASSSTPPREGYTF
TRBV24-1,TRBJ2-1,CATSDPLANEQFF